Listed below are T cell receptor beta chains from one sample, sequenced in a study of metastatic and nonmetastatic thyroid tumors. TCRdb re-processed the PCR reads through MiXCR. In the table there are about 32,000 clones, less than 20% of which are singletons. The material sequenced was blood. The receptor set was obtained from a female donor with papillary thyroid cancer or a benign thyroid nodule (not recorded which). Some clones in this sample may be carry-over from other donors' samples. The CDR3 runs from the conserved cysteine through the conserved F or W. D genes are given only for firm matches. A clone size is listed for some rows: how often the clone was seen (once, few, many), or a class if it is expanded.

TRBJ2-1	TRBV2	19	TRBD2	many	TGTGCCAGCAGTGCTCTGACGGGACTAGCGGGGGCTTACTACAATGAGCAGTTCTTC	CASSALTGLAGAYYNEQFF
TRBJ1-2	TRBV20-1	12	.	.	TGTAGTCCAGGGGTCGAAAACTATGGCTACACCTTC	CSPGVENYGYTF
TRBJ2-7	TRBV20-1	14	.	once	TGCAGTGCGATCCCCCCGGGCCCTTTCTACGAGCAGTACTTC	CSAIPPGPFYEQYF
TRBJ2-1	TRBV20-1	13	.	.	TGCAGTGCTAGAAGGCCAAACTACAATGAGCAGTTCTTC	CSARRPNYNEQFF
TRBJ1-4	TRBV7-8	15	.	many	TGTGCCAACAGCTTAGAAGGGGGGGGAAGGGAAAAACTGTTTTTT	CANSLEGGGREKLFF
TRBJ2-3	TRBV6-1	14	TRBD2	few	TGTGCCAGCTCGCGGGAGGTAAACTCAGATACGCAGTATTTT	CASSREVNSDTQYF
TRBJ1-1	TRBV12-3/TRBV12-4	14	TRBD1	few	TGTGCCAGCAGTTTCCGGACAGGGTTCGCCACCGCTTTCTTT	CASSFRTGFATAFF
TRBJ1-6	TRBV20-1	14	.	many	TGCAGTGCTAGTAACCCACAGGGCGGCTCACCCCTCCACTTT	CSASNPQGGSPLHF
TRBJ2-7	TRBV7-3	13	.	many	TGTGCCAGCAGCTTAAAGGAGGCATCGAAACAGTACTTC	CASSLKEASKQYF
TRBJ2-3	TRBV27	15	TRBD1	.	TGTGCCAGCAGTCCTCGACAGGGGGCGCGAGATACGCAGTATTTT	CASSPRQGARDTQYF
TRBJ2-3	TRBV11-3	13	.	.	TGTGCCAGTAGAGCGGGTCGCACAGATACGCAGTATTTT	CASRAGRTDTQYF
TRBJ1-1	TRBV9	16	TRBD1	.	TGTGCCAGCAGTCCCGGGACAGGGGGCTTGAACACTGAAGCTTTCTTT	CASSPGTGGLNTEAFF
TRBJ1-6	TRBV12-3/TRBV12-4	14	.	many	TGTGCCAGCAATCTCCGGGGGCCTAATTCACCCCTCCACTTT	CASNLRGPNSPLHF
TRBJ2-1	TRBV4-2	19	TRBD2	medium-sized	TGTGCCAGCAGCCACCGGCGGCTAGCGGTATCGGGCTCCTACAATGAGCAGTTCTTC	CASSHRRLAVSGSYNEQFF
TRBJ1-5	TRBV20-1	15	TRBD1	.	TGCAGTGCCACGAGGGGGCTGGACAGTCGTCAGCCCCAGCATTTT	CSATRGLDSRQPQHF
TRBJ1-5	TRBV20-1	12	.	.	TGCAGTGCTAGGGACGGTAATCAGCCCCAGCATTTT	CSARDGNQPQHF
TRBJ2-5	TRBV18	15	.	many	TGTGCCAGCTCACCAGGGACCCCGGGGACGGAGACCCAGTACTTC	CASSPGTPGTETQYF
TRBJ2-1	TRBV20-1	16	TRBD2	.	TGCAGTGCTAGAGATCCCCTAGCGGGAGATTTTAATGAGCAGTTCTTC	CSARDPLAGDFNEQFF
TRBJ1-4	TRBV5-1	15	.	.	TGCGCCAGCAGCTTGAGGGGAGGAATTGGAGAAAAACTGTTTTTT	CASSLRGGIGEKLFF
TRBJ1-2	TRBV6-2/TRBV6-3	13	.	few	TGTGCCAGCAGTTACGGACTGAACTATGGCTACACCTTC	CASSYGLNYGYTF
TRBJ1-3	TRBV6-1	12	.	few	TGTGCCAGCAGAACCCCCGGCGGCAGCCTCCAGTTT	CASRTPGGSLQF
TRBJ2-4	TRBV9	17	.	many	TGTGCCAGCAGCGTAGCTGGTGGGAGAGGGGCCAAAAACATTCAGTACTTC	CASSVAGGRGAKNIQYF
TRBJ2-1	TRBV7-8	15	.	many	TGTGCCAGCAGCTTAAGTACGGTCACGGGGGCGGAGCAGTTCTTC	CASSLSTVTGAEQFF
TRBJ2-7	TRBV5-1	15	.	.	TGCGCCAGCAGCTTGGTGTCTGGGCGGTCCTACGAGCAGTACTTC	CASSLVSGRSYEQYF
TRBJ2-1	TRBV28	14	.	many	TGTGCCAGCAGCCCCGGGACAACCTACAATGAGCAGTTCTTC	CASSPGTTYNEQFF
TRBJ1-5	TRBV20-1	14	.	.	TGCAGTGCTAGAGCTAGGCAGCTCAATCAGCCCCAGCATTTT	CSARARQLNQPQHF
TRBJ2-7	TRBV6-1	15	TRBD2	many	TGTGCCAGCAGCCTATTTAGCGGGGACCCCTACGAGCAGTACTTC	CASSLFSGDPYEQYF
TRBJ1-2	TRBV6-6	15	.	many	TGTGCCAGCAGTTACTGGGCAAGCTACGAGGGTGGCTACACCTTC	CASSYWASYEGGYTF
TRBJ1-2	TRBV10-3	13	.	few	TGTGCCATCAGTGATGGGGATTTCTATGGCTACACCTTC	CAISDGDFYGYTF
TRBJ1-5	TRBV2	15	.	few	TGTGCCAGCAGAGATTTACAGGGTGACGCTCAGCCCCAGCATTTT	CASRDLQGDAQPQHF
TRBJ1-6	TRBV6-5	15	.	medium-sized	TGTGCCAGCAGTTACTCGAAAGACAGTGGTTCACCCCTCCACTTT	CASSYSKDSGSPLHF
TRBJ2-2	TRBV7-8	16	.	medium-sized	TGTGCCAGCAGCTTAATTGAATCGGGGAACACCGGGGAGCTGTTTTTT	CASSLIESGNTGELFF
TRBJ1-6	TRBV20-1	16	.	.	TGCAGTGCTAGAGATCCAGCCAACCCAGATAATTCACCCCTCCACTTT	CSARDPANPDNSPLHF
TRBJ2-7	TRBV10-1	13	TRBD2	many	TGCGCCAGCAGTGAGGGGGGGGGGTACGAGCAGTACTTC	CASSEGGGYEQYF
TRBJ2-1	TRBV12-3/TRBV12-4	16	TRBD2	many	TGTGCCAGCAGTCCCGACGCAGCGGGGGACTTATGGGAGCAGTTCTTC	CASSPDAAGDLWEQFF
TRBJ1-5	TRBV20-1	15	.	.	TGCAGTGCCGGGGGGAGGGACGTAAGCAATCAGCCCCAGCATTTT	CSAGGRDVSNQPQHF
TRBJ2-5	TRBV30	15	TRBD1	many	TGTGCCTGGAGTTATGGGGACAGGGGCCAAGAGACCCAGTACTTC	CAWSYGDRGQETQYF
TRBJ2-6	TRBV2	18	TRBD1	.	TGTGCCAGCAGTGTTACAGGGGGAGTTCGTGGAGGGGCCAACGTCCTGACTTTC	CASSVTGGVRGGANVLTF
TRBJ2-5	TRBV7-9	17	TRBD2	many	TGTGCCAGCAGCTTAGGGACTAGCGGGGGGGCCGGTGAGACCCAGTACTTC	CASSLGTSGGAGETQYF
TRBJ1-2	TRBV19	13	.	many	TGTGCCAGTAGTATTGCTGGAAAAGATGGCTACACCTTC	CASSIAGKDGYTF
TRBJ2-7	TRBV20-1	15	.	medium-sized	TGCAGTGCTAGAGTTTATCCTGAAACCACCTACGAGCAGTACTTC	CSARVYPETTYEQYF
TRBJ2-3	TRBV18	17	.	many	TGTGCCAGCTCACCACAGTCTAGCGCCCCATTGGGAGATACGCAGTATTTT	CASSPQSSAPLGDTQYF
TRBJ2-2	TRBV2	14	.	.	TGTGCCAGCACTCAGGAGCTGAACACCGGGGAGCTGTTTTTT	CASTQELNTGELFF
TRBJ2-7	TRBV5-1	12	TRBD1	.	TGCGCCAGCAGCGTGGGACAGGGCGAGCAGTACTTC	CASSVGQGEQYF
TRBJ2-7	TRBV25-1	15	TRBD1	.	TGTGCCAGCAGTGAGCGGACAGGGGAATACTACGAGCAGTACTTC	CASSERTGEYYEQYF
TRBJ1-1	TRBV20-1	16	.	.	TGCAGTGCTAGAGAGGGGGGAAGAGGGGGAAACACTGAAGCTTTCTTT	CSAREGGRGGNTEAFF
TRBJ2-1	TRBV20-1	13	TRBD2	.	TGCAGTGCTAGCTTGGCCTCCAGCGGGGGGCAGTTCTTC	CSASLASSGGQFF
TRBJ2-7	TRBV28	15	TRBD1	few	TGTGCCAGTAAGATCCGGGACAGAAGTTTCTACGAGCAGTACTTC	CASKIRDRSFYEQYF
TRBJ2-3	TRBV20-1	17	TRBD2	medium-sized	TGCAGTGCTTCATTAGGACTAGCGGGACTTAGCACAGATACGCAGTATTTT	CSASLGLAGLSTDTQYF
TRBJ2-1	TRBV12-3/TRBV12-4	13	.	many	TGTGCCAGCAGTTTACACGGGGCTATTGAGCAGTTCTTC	CASSLHGAIEQFF
TRBJ2-3	TRBV4-1	16	TRBD2	.	TGCGCCAGCAGCCGAGGGAGCGGGGGGGGTGGAGATACGCAGTATTTT	CASSRGSGGGGDTQYF